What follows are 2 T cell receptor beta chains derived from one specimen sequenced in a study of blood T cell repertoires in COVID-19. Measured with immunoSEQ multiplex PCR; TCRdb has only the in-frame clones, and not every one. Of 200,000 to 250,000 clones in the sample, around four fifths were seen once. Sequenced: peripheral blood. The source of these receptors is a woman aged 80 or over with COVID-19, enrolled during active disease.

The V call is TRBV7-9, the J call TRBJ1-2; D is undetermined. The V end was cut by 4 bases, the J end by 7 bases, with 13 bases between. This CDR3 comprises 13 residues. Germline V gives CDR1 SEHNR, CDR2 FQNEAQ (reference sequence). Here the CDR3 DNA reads TGTGCCAGCAGCTCTGACAACCTGGGTGGCTACACCTTC. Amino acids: CASSSDNLGGYTF.

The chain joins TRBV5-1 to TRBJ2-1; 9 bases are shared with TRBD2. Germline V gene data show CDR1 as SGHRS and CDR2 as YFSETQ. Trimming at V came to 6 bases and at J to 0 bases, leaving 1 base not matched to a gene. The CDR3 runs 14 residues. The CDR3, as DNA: TGCGCCAGCACAGCGGGAGGCTCCTACAATGAGCAGTTCTTC. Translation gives CASTAGGSYNEQFF.